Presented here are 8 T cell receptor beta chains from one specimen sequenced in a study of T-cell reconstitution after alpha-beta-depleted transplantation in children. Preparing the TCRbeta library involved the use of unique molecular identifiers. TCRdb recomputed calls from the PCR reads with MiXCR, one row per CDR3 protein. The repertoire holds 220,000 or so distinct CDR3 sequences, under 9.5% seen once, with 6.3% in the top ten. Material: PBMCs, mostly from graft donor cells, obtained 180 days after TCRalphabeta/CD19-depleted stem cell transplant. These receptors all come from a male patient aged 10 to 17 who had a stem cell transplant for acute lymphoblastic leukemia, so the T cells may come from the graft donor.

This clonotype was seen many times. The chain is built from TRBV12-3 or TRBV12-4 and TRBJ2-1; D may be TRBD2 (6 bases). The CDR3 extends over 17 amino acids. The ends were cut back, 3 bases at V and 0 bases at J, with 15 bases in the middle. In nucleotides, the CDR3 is TGTGCCAGCAGTTTTAGGTCTAGCGTTAGCTCCTACAATGAGCAGTTCTTC. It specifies CASSFRSSVSSYNEQFF.

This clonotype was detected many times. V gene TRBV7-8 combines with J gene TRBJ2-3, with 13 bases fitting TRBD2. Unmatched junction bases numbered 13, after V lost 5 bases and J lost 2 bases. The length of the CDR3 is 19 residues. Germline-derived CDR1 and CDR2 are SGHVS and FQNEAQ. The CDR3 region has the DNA TGTGCCAGCAGCCCGGGGGGGACTAGCGGGATGGCTTCCACAGATACGCAGTATTTT. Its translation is CASSPGGTSGMASTDTQYF.

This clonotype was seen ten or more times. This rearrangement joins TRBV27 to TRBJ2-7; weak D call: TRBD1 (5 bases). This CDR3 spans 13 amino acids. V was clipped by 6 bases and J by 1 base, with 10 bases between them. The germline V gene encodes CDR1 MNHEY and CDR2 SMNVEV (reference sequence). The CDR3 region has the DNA TGTGCCAGCAGCTGGACACGGTCCTACGAGCAGTACTTC. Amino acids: CASSWTRSYEQYF.

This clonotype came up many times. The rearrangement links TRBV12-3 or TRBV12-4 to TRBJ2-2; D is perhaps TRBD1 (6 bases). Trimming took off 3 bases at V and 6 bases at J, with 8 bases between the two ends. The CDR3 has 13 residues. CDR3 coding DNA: TGTGCCAGCAGTTTCCACAGGGCCGGGGAGCTGTTTTTT. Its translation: CASSFHRAGELFF.

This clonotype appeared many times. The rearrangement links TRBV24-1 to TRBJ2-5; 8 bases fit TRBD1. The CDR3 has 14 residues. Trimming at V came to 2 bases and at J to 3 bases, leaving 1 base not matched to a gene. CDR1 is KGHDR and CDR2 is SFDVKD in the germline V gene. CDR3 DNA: TGTGCCACCAGTGATTCAGGGGGCGAAGAGACCCAGTACTTC. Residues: CATSDSGGEETQYF.

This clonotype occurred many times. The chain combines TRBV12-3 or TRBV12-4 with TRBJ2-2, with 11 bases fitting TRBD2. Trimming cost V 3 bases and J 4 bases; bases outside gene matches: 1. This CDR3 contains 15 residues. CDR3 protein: CASSFSGRATGELFF. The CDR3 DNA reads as TGTGCCAGCAGTTTTAGCGGGAGGGCCACCGGGGAGCTGTTTTTT.

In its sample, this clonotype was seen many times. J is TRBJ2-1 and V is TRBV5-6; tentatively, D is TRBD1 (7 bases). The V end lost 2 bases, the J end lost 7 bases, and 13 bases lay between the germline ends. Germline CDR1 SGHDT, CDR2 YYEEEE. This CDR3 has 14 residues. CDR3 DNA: TGTGCCAGCAGCTTCTCACAGGGGAGGAATGAGCAGTTCTTC. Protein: CASSFSQGRNEQFF.

DNA of the CDR3: TGCGCCAGCAGCCAAGAGAGTCCGGACAGGGGAAACATTCAGTACTTC. It is translated as CASSQESPDRGNIQYF. The gene calls are TRBV4-1 and TRBJ2-4; 9 bases are a match to TRBD1. CDR1 and CDR2 from the germline V gene are MGHRA and YSYEKL. The CDR3 spans 16 residues. V trimming: 0 bases; J trimming: 6 bases; junction bases outside the gene matches: 6.